A selection of T cell receptor beta chains follows, all from one sample in a study of shared clonotypes between healthy human individuals. Here immunoSEQ multiplex PCR was the method, and the copy in TCRdb shows in-frame clones only, minus some. Among 450,000 to 500,000 clones listed, around 85% were seen once. Sequences were obtained from PBMCs. The receptors shown here come from a woman between 40 and 50 years old in good health. Some clones in this sample may be carry-over from other donors' samples. CDR3s leave out the opening cysteine and the closing phenylalanine or tryptophan.

v_gene	j_gene	CDR3aa
TRBV7-2	TRBJ1-4	ASSLTGLNEKLF
TRBV18	TRBJ2-7	ASSGPRETYITYEQY
TRBV5-4	TRBJ2-5	ASSLGSIQETQY
TRBV25-1	TRBJ2-3	ASSPDSGRYTQY
TRBV18	TRBJ1-1	ASSPDRASFEAF
TRBV6-5	TRBJ2-1	ASSQGLAGYNEQF
TRBV18	TRBJ2-6	ASSSNVGVGANVLT
TRBV7-2	TRBJ2-1	ASSLAGGIGSGYYNEQF
TRBV7-7	TRBJ2-5	ASSLWGSETQY
TRBV19	TRBJ1-1	ASSPGVTTEAF
TRBV9	TRBJ1-4	ASSTGGTNEKLF
TRBV28	TRBJ2-3	ASRGGPRGTDTQY
TRBV4-3	TRBJ2-7	ASSRQTGPYEQY
TRBV2	TRBJ1-1	ASRTGGRNTEAF
TRBV6-5	TRBJ1-4	ASSYGGQVNEKLF
TRBV7-3	TRBJ2-1	ASSLGGGWDNEQF
TRBV7-2	TRBJ1-5	ASSSRTGGDQPQH
TRBV11-2	TRBJ1-1	ASSLSRNTEAF
TRBV11-2	TRBJ2-5	ASSSKTGVETQY
TRBV5-1	TRBJ2-7	ASSLKGQSSYEQY
TRBV5-1	TRBJ1-2	ASSGGQGGFRYGYT